This passage covers 5 T cell receptor beta chains from one sample sequenced in a study of T cell responses to AZD1222 COVID-19 vaccine (dated by TCRdb to 2020 to 2022). This specimen's time point label, per the study, means: baseline before first vaccination. Library preparation employed the immunoSEQ multiplex PCR assay. TCRdb retrieved this table from immuneACCESS and kept in-frame rearrangements only. Not all clones are present; in checked studies, unresolved V genes account for under half, and no reason is known for the remainder. Counted in this sample were 65,000 to 90,000 clones; about nine tenths of them appeared once. The biggest ten clones account for less than 20% of the sample. The starting material was peripheral blood, obtained on day 0 of AZD1222 vaccination. These receptors all come from an adult in good health.

The V gene is TRBV11-2, the J gene TRBJ2-5; perhaps TRBD2 as D (7 bases). Trimming took off 5 bases at V and 5 bases at J, with 12 bases between the two ends. Germline V gene lookup returns CDR1 SGHAT and CDR2 FQNNGV. CDR3 length: 13 residues. The CDR3 loop reads CASSRGGGETQYF. For the CDR3, the DNA is TGTGCCAGCAGCCGCGGGGGCGGGGAGACCCAGTACTTC.

V is TRBV5-1 and J is TRBJ2-1; 13 bases are a match to TRBD2. J lost 5 bases, V lost 3 bases, and 5 bases had no gene match. Per the germline V gene, CDR1 is SGHRS and CDR2 is YFSETQ. The CDR3 length is 16 residues. CDR3 coding DNA: TGCGCCAGCAGCTGGACCGGGACTAGCGGGAACAATGAGCAGTTCTTC. Translated: CASSWTGTSGNNEQFF.

V is TRBV7-3 and J is TRBJ2-3, with D unresolved. The germline V and J ends were trimmed by 1 base and 1 base, with 6 bases remaining between them. Germline V lookup: CDR1 SGHTA, CDR2 FQGTGA. This CDR3 has 14 residues. The CDR3 is CASSLNARTDTQYF. The DNA for the CDR3 is TGTGCCAGCAGCTTAAACGCCCGCACAGATACGCAGTATTTT.

The CDR3 DNA reads as TGTGCCAGCAAGGTGGCGGGAGTTAGCACAGATACGCAGTATTTT. Translation gives CASKVAGVSTDTQYF. The chain carries TRBV27 and TRBJ2-3, with 7 nucleotides matching TRBD2. Losses at the gene ends were 7 bases for V and 0 bases for J; bases not matched to a gene: 7. The CDR3 covers 15 residues. Germline CDR1 MNHEY, CDR2 SMNVEV (reference sequence).

V and J are TRBV7-9 and TRBJ2-7; 7 bases align to TRBD1. There are 14 residues in the CDR3. CDR1 is SEHNR and CDR2 is FQNEAQ in the germline V gene (reference sequence). V shed 4 bases and J 3 bases; nucleotides not matched to a gene: 6. CDR3 DNA sequence: TGTGCCAGCAGCTCCTTCCGGGACAGCTACGAGCAGTACTTC. It is translated as CASSSFRDSYEQYF. Looking up the rest from reference TRBV7-9 and TRBJ2-7 gives the full variable domain: DTGVSQNPRHKITKRGQNVTFRCDPISEHNRLYWYRQTLGQGPEFLTYFQNEAQLEKSRLLSDRFSAERPKGSFSTLEIQRTEQGDSAMYLCASSSFRDSYEQYFGPGTRLTVT.